A single sample is the source of the 7 T cell receptor beta chains below, sequenced in a study of T cell responses to AZD1222 COVID-19 vaccine. Assay used: immunoSEQ multiplex PCR; TCRdb lists only in-frame clones, some missing. The profile shows around 120,000 clones, more than 85% of them singletons. The source material was peripheral blood, sampled on day 0 of AZD1222 vaccination. All receptors come from an adult in good health.

Concerning this clone itself: This may stem from a read error, because a much larger clone lies one nucleotide away. The rearrangement uses TRBV10-2 and TRBJ2-7; D remains ambiguous. Germline V lookup: CDR1 WSHSY, CDR2 SAAADI. The CDR3 extends over 15 amino acids. The CDR3 DNA is TGCGCCAGCAGTGAGCGGACGACAAGGGCCTACAAGCAGTACTTC. It yields the protein CASSERTTRAYKQYF.

The chain carries TRBV19 and TRBJ2-6; TRBD1 matches 10 bases. Germline V gives CDR1 LNHDA, CDR2 SQIVND (reference sequence). The CDR3 spans 23 residues. V trimming: 4 bases; J trimming: 0 bases; junction bases outside the gene matches: 21. This chain's CDR3 is CASSTIGPRDRGVVSSGANVLTF. Here the CDR3 DNA reads TGTGCCAGTAGTACTATTGGGCCCCGGGACAGGGGTGTAGTAAGCTCTGGGGCCAACGTCCTGACTTTC.

The rearrangement joins TRBV5-6 to TRBJ1-2; a possible D gene is TRBD1 (6 bases). CDR1 is SGHDT and CDR2 is YYEEEE in the germline V gene. Trimming removed 0 bases from V and 1 base from J, with 10 bases in between. CDR3 length: 15 amino acids. In nucleotides, the CDR3 is TGTGCCAGCAGCTTGGCCGGGGGCGATAACTATGGCTACACCTTC. Amino acid sequence: CASSLAGGDNYGYTF.

This chain uses TRBV19 with TRBJ2-1; D ambiguous. The length of the CDR3 is 12 residues. Trimming shortened V by 7 bases and J by 2 bases, and 6 bases separated the two germline ends. CDR1 is LNHDA and CDR2 is SQIVND in the germline V gene (reference sequence). The CDR3 region has the DNA TGTGCCAGTAAAAGTCCCTACAATGAGCAGTTCTTC. The encoded protein is CASKSPYNEQFF.

This sequence joins TRBV2 and TRBJ1-2; tentative D call: TRBD1 (6 bases). The CDR3 is made up of 14 amino acids. Per the germline V gene, CDR1 is SNHLY and CDR2 is FYNNEI. V was trimmed by 1 base and J by 7 bases, leaving 13 bases between them. CDR3 coding DNA: TGTGCCAGCAGTGAAGACAGGGATCTCGCTGGCTACACCTTC. Protein: CASSEDRDLAGYTF.

The genes are TRBV6-6 and TRBJ1-5, with D unclear. In germline, CDR1 is MNHNY, CDR2 SVGAGI (reference sequence). CDR3 length equals 12 residues. V lost 4 bases and J lost 9, with 10 bases in between. CDR3 in DNA: TGTGCCAGCAGTTCAAGGGCCGGGCCCCAGCATTTT. This encodes CASSSRAGPQHF.

This clone was seen only a few times. This chain links TRBV7-9 with TRBJ2-7; 8 positions match TRBD2. The germline gives CDR1 SEHNR, CDR2 FQNEAQ (reference sequence). This CDR3 is 17 amino acids long. After removal of 5 bases from V and 0 bases from J, the junction contained 12 bases not matched to a gene. CDR3 bases: TGTGCCAGCAGCCCCATGAGGGAAAGCGGGGGCTCCTACGAGCAGTACTTC. It specifies CASSPMRESGGSYEQYF.